Detailed here is one T cell receptor (beta chain). Its antigen is undetermined. The sample comes from a study of OX40 agonist ivuxolimab in advanced cancers. Study details: Given to patients was ivuxolimab, an agonistic anti-OX40 (CD134) antibody. Broader study findings: CD4+ T cells averaged fewer expanded clones than CD8+ T cells. A proportion of nonresponders additionally exhibited low normalized T-cell clonal expansion.

Germline lookup yields CDR1 MNHEY and CDR2 SVGAGI. V gave up 2 bases and J gave up 0 bases, with 11 bases separating them. This CDR3 is built from 15 residues. Clones were read by immunoSEQ multiplex PCR, and TCRdb kept only the in-frame ones, dropping some. The profile covers approximately 45,000 clones, with about 94% appearing a single time and approximately 11% taken by the ten largest. The TCR was taken from an adult with an advanced solid tumor such as melanoma, head and neck, liver or kidney cancer. The rearrangement uses TRBV6-5 and TRBJ2-7; D remains unclear. Sequenced material: CD4+ or CD8+ T cells sorted from blood, taken in a trial of the OX40 agonist ivuxolimab. The CDR3 protein is CASSYTGLSSYEQYF. DNA of the CDR3: TGTGCCAGCAGTTACACCGGGTTGAGCTCCTACGAGCAGTACTTC.